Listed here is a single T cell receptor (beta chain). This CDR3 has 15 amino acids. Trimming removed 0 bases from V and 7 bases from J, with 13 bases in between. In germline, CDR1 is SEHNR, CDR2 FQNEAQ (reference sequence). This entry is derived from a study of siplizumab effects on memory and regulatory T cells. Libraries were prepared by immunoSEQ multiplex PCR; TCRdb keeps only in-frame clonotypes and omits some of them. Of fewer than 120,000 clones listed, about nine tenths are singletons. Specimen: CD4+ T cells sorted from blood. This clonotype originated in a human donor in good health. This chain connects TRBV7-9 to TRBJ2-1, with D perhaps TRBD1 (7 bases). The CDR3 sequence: CASSLAGQGGNEQFF. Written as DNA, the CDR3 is TGTGCCAGCAGCTTAGCGGGGCAGGGGGGAAATGAGCAGTTCTTC.